The 14 T cell receptor beta chains reported below all come from one sample, sequenced in a study of T cell responses to AZD1222 COVID-19 vaccine. Clones were sequenced by immunoSEQ multiplex PCR, and TCRdb holds only the in-frame ones, with some missing. The data show fewer than 100,000 clones, roughly 85% seen once. Specimen: peripheral blood, collected on day 0 of AZD1222 vaccination. The receptors were sampled from an adult in good health.

V usage is TRBV6-2 or TRBV6-3 and J usage is TRBJ2-2; D tentatively reads TRBD1 or TRBD2 (5 bases each). CDR3 length: 17 residues. V was clipped by 5 bases and J by 1 base, with 17 bases between them. Per germline, CDR1 MNHEY and CDR2 SVGEGT. The CDR3 DNA is TGTGCCAGCAGTCCCCGGTCGGGGCTGGTGAACACCGGGGAGCTGTTTTTT. This sequence encodes CASSPRSGLVNTGELFF.

This chain links TRBV30 with TRBJ2-7, with D unresolved. The CDR3 spans 12 residues. V was pared by 1 base and J by 1 base, with 5 bases between. CDR1 GTSNPN and CDR2 SVGIG come from the germline V gene (reference sequence). CDR3 sequence reads: CAWSGQSYEQYF. The CDR3 nucleotides read TGTGCCTGGAGTGGGCAGTCCTACGAGCAGTACTTC.

The J gene is TRBJ2-7, the V gene TRBV6-5, with D possibly being TRBD2 (7 bases). Trimming left V 0 bases short and J 2 bases short, with 14 bases between. The CDR3 covers 16 residues. The V gene's germline CDR1 is MNHEY and CDR2 SVGAGI. CDR3 DNA sequence: TGTGCCAGCAGTTACTCTCCTGTAGGGGGGGCCTACGAGCAGTACTTC. Translation: CASSYSPVGGAYEQYF.

This clone has a single count. The chain links TRBV28 to TRBJ1-2; TRBD1 matches 9 bases. CDR1 and CDR2 from the germline V gene are MDHEN and SYDVKM. The CDR3 consists of 17 residues. With 4 bases clipped from V and 4 bases from J, the junction kept 13 bases outside the gene matches. The CDR3 region has the DNA TGTGCCAGCAGTTCGGCAAAAGGGACAGGGTCTGGCTATGGCTACACCTTC. It specifies CASSSAKGTGSGYGYTF.

This chain links TRBV19 with TRBJ1-5, with D possibly being TRBD1 (5 bases). The V and J ends lost 3 bases and 2 bases respectively, with 17 bases between them. The CDR3 is 17 amino acids. Germline V CDR1 and CDR2: LNHDA, SQIVND (reference sequence). CDR3 bases: TGTGCCAGTAGTATTCTACCGGGGCCGAGCCGCAATCAGCCCCAGCATTTT. Translating gives CASSILPGPSRNQPQHF.

The chain joins TRBV24-1 to TRBJ1-5; a possible D gene is TRBD1 (5 bases). The CDR3 is made up of 14 amino acids. The germline V and J ends were trimmed by 4 bases and 5 bases, with 11 bases remaining between them. The germline V gene has CDR1 KGHDR and CDR2 SFDVKD. The CDR3 loop reads CATSERGGYQPQHF. DNA for the CDR3: TGTGCCACCAGTGAAAGGGGAGGATATCAGCCCCAGCATTTT.

This clone was counted once. This chain uses TRBV6-5 with TRBJ2-1; D might be TRBD1 (6 bases). The CDR3 loop spans 15 amino acids. The V end lost 6 bases, the J end lost 0 bases, and 12 bases lay between the germline ends. Per the germline V gene, CDR1 is MNHEY and CDR2 is SVGAGI. CDR3 sequence (DNA): TGTGCCAGCAGCCGGGACACGAGCTCCTACAATGAGCAGTTCTTC. Residues: CASSRDTSSYNEQFF.

This chain joins TRBV5-1 and TRBJ2-7; D gene uncertain. This CDR3 has 14 amino acids. Germline V gene lookup returns CDR1 SGHRS and CDR2 YFSETQ. The V end lost 3 bases, the J end lost 0 bases, and 10 bases lay between the germline ends. DNA of the CDR3: TGCGCCAGCAGCTGGATAACGAGCTCCTACGAGCAGTACTTC. This encodes CASSWITSSYEQYF.

This chain uses TRBV9 with TRBJ1-2; 8 bases match TRBD1. CDR3 length: 16 amino acids. CDR1 is SGDLS, CDR2 YYNGEE, per germline. Losses at the gene ends were 3 bases for V and 4 bases for J; bases not matched to a gene: 11. CDR3 DNA sequence: TGTGCCAGCAGCGGCAGCGGACAGGGTTTAGCCTATGGCTACACCTTC. Translation gives CASSGSGQGLAYGYTF.

The genes are TRBV10-3 and TRBJ2-2, with D tentatively TRBD1 (6 bases). The germline V gene encodes CDR1 ENHRY and CDR2 SYGVKD. Trimming took 4 bases from V and 4 from J, leaving 16 bases between them. CDR3 length: 16 residues. The CDR3 nucleotides read TGTGCCATCAGTGGAACCGGGACATCGGGCACCGGGGAGCTGTTTTTT. It codes for CAISGTGTSGTGELFF.

This rearrangement joins TRBV6-5 to TRBJ2-5; D remains unclear. Germline CDR1 and CDR2: MNHEY and SVGAGI. CDR3 length: 13 amino acids. V was clipped by 0 bases and J by 4 bases, with 6 bases between them. The CDR3: CASSYSRRETQYF. The CDR3 DNA sequence: TGTGCCAGCAGTTACTCCCGGAGAGAGACCCAGTACTTC.

The V call is TRBV6-5, the J call TRBJ2-7; maybe TRBD2 (6 bases). V dropped 6 bases and J dropped 0 bases, with 12 bases sitting between them. This CDR3 spans 14 amino acids. CDR1 and CDR2 (germline): MNHEY, SVGAGI. The CDR3 coding sequence is TGTGCCAGCAGGGGCGGGGCAGACTCCTACGAGCAGTACTTC. Translation: CASRGGADSYEQYF.

The J gene is TRBJ1-6, the V gene TRBV10-3, with D unclear. V was trimmed by 0 bases and J by 7 bases, leaving 10 bases between them. Germline-derived CDR1 and CDR2 are ENHRY and SYGVKD. The CDR3 spans 15 residues. The CDR3 region is CAISESRTGNSPLHF. CDR3 coding DNA: TGTGCCATCAGTGAGTCCAGGACGGGGAATTCACCCCTCCACTTT.

The gene calls are TRBV4-3 and TRBJ2-5; no clear D. This CDR3 comprises 15 residues. V was cut by 5 bases and J by 3 bases, with 16 bases left in between. Germline V gene data show CDR1 as LGHNA and CDR2 as YSLEER. CDR3: CASSVRVGSKETQYF. CDR3 in DNA: TGCGCCAGCAGCGTTCGCGTGGGCAGTAAAGAGACCCAGTACTTC.